A selection of T cell receptor beta chains follows, all from one sample in a study of technical replicates of blood from a handful of donors. The assay was immunoSEQ multiplex PCR, and TCRdb's table has in-frame clones only and misses some. The top ten clones hold around 0.16% of a sample with tens of thousands of clones, 95% to 98% of them seen once. Sequencing was done on a sample of T cells isolated from PBMCs. Every receptor here comes from a human donor in good health. The CDR3 runs from the conserved cysteine through the conserved F or W. The D gene is left open where the match is weak. Some rows mark clone size as missing; the rest say once, few, many or name a class of expanded clone.

j_call,clone_size,d_call,v_call,cdr3_aa,cdr3_nt
TRBJ2-7,once,-,TRBV30,CAWSVFGPAAEQYF,TGTGCCTGGAGTGTATTTGGTCCGGCGGCCGAGCAGTACTTC
TRBJ2-7,-,TRBD2,TRBV7-2,CASSSLAGYYEQYF,TGTGCCAGCAGCTCTCTAGCGGGATACTACGAGCAGTACTTC
TRBJ1-4,-,-,TRBV2,CASSERGATNEKLFF,TGTGCCAGCAGTGAACGGGGGGCAACTAATGAAAAACTGTTTTTT
TRBJ2-5,-,-,TRBV28,CASSTRTNQETQYF,TGTGCCAGCAGTACCCGGACTAACCAAGAGACCCAGTACTTC
TRBJ1-1,-,-,TRBV25-1,CASSTSQTLTEAFF,TGTGCCAGCAGTACCAGCCAGACACTTACTGAAGCTTTCTTT
TRBJ2-7,-,TRBD1,TRBV6-6,CASRSSGTGGAEQYF,TGTGCCAGCAGGAGCTCCGGGACAGGGGGCGCGGAGCAGTACTTC
TRBJ2-7,-,-,TRBV9,CASSRTDRINEQYF,TGTGCCAGCAGCAGAACCGACAGGATCAACGAGCAGTACTTC
TRBJ1-2,-,TRBD1,TRBV7-8,CASSLQWDRRNYGYTF,TGTGCCAGCAGCTTACAGTGGGACAGGAGAAACTATGGCTACACCTTC
TRBJ1-2,-,TRBD1,TRBV28,CASSPTGDANYGYTF,TGTGCCAGCAGCCCGACAGGGGATGCTAACTATGGCTACACCTTC
TRBJ2-2,-,TRBD2,TRBV11-2,CASSSGRGLAGRTGELFF,TGTGCCAGCAGCTCAGGACGGGGACTAGCAGGTAGAACCGGGGAGCTGTTTTTT
TRBJ1-4,once,-,TRBV12-5,CASGRKDATNEKLFF,TGTGCTAGTGGCAGGAAGGATGCAACTAATGAAAAACTGTTTTTT
TRBJ2-7,-,TRBD1,TRBV11-2,CASSASTGAPQGEQYF,TGTGCCAGCAGCGCATCTACAGGGGCCCCGCAGGGCGAGCAGTACTTC
TRBJ2-7,-,-,TRBV6-5,CASSPTATYEQYF,TGTGCCAGCAGCCCTACTGCCACTTACGAGCAGTACTTC
TRBJ2-1,-,TRBD2,TRBV5-1,CASSLTIGLVGDEQFF,TGCGCCAGCAGCTTGACCATTGGACTAGTTGGAGATGAGCAGTTCTTC
TRBJ1-2,-,-,TRBV9,CASSVVGQYGYTF,TGTGCCAGCAGCGTAGTCGGACAGTATGGCTACACCTTC
TRBJ2-7,-,-,TRBV27,CASSLRQGVTYEQYF,TGTGCCAGCAGTTTACGGCAAGGAGTAACCTACGAGCAGTACTTC
TRBJ2-2,once,-,TRBV6-6,CASSYRSGELFF,TGTGCCAGCAGTTATCGTAGCGGGGAGCTGTTTTTT
TRBJ2-1,-,-,TRBV29-1,CSVVRSSYNEQFF,TGCAGCGTTGTGCGGAGCTCCTACAATGAGCAGTTCTTC
TRBJ2-3,-,TRBD2,TRBV7-6,CASSIIAGDLNTDTQYF,TGTGCCAGCAGCATCATAGCGGGGGACCTGAACACAGATACGCAGTATTTT
TRBJ2-7,-,TRBD2,TRBV4-1,CASSRLNSGYSYEQYF,TGCGCCAGCAGCCGACTGAATAGCGGGTACTCCTACGAGCAGTACTTC
TRBJ2-2,-,TRBD1,TRBV5-1,CASSSVEGQYTGELFF,TGCGCCAGCAGCTCCGTTGAGGGACAGTACACCGGGGAGCTGTTTTTT
TRBJ1-2,-,-,TRBV25-1,CASTGGYGYTF,TGTGCCAGCACGGGGGGGTATGGCTACACCTTC
TRBJ2-5,-,TRBD1,TRBV28,CASSSGQGAGETQYF,TGTGCCAGCAGTTCGGGACAGGGGGCTGGAGAGACCCAGTACTTC
TRBJ2-1,-,-,TRBV4-2,CASSGTTGTNEQFF,TGTGCCAGCAGCGGGACCACAGGGACCAATGAGCAGTTCTTC
TRBJ1-3,-,TRBD1,TRBV7-8,CASSLVDRGGNTIYF,TGTGCCAGCAGCTTAGTGGACAGGGGTGGAAACACCATATATTTT
TRBJ2-3,-,-,TRBV28,CASSPFSGPDTDTQYF,TGTGCCAGCAGTCCTTTTAGCGGACCTGACACAGATACGCAGTATTTT
TRBJ1-1,-,-,TRBV5-1,CASSAPQGNTEAFF,TGCGCCAGCAGCGCTCCCCAGGGGAACACTGAAGCTTTCTTT